This TCR beta chain was documented in a study of radiation and T cells in renal cell carcinoma. Study conclusions and caveats: Baseline intratumoral clonotype presence is unknown without pretreatment biopsies. From baseline, blood top tumor clonotypes peaked at 2 weeks post-radiation.

In regard to this clone: Antigen specificity is unknown.

The time point here: blood 4 weeks post-SBRT, at nephrectomy. The treatment denotes: 15 Gy SBRT to primary tumor, nephrectomy 4 weeks later. Nephrectomy followed 15 Gy stereotactic body radiation by 4 weeks. Sequencing used immunoSEQ multiplex PCR; TCRdb keeps in-frame clones, though not all of them. The table shows some 150,000 clones, with about 86% occurring only once. From germline, CDR1 is SGHAT and CDR2 FQNNGV. This CDR3 comprises 15 residues. V lost 1 base and J lost 3; bases outside the gene matches: 3. This clonotype was obtained from a woman aged 45-65 years with renal cell carcinoma. This specimen was blood, taken from a patient whose treatment included radiotherapy and nephrectomy. The V and J genes are TRBV11-2 and TRBJ2-7, with 10 bases lining up with TRBD2. CDR3 DNA: TGTGCCAGCAGCTTAGCCACTAGCGGGATCTACGAGCAGTACTTC. It encodes CASSLATSGIYEQYF.